This T cell receptor beta chain was recorded in a study of T cells after yellow fever vaccination. Of note for this clonotype: Its antigen is undetermined.

CDR1 and CDR2 (germline): MDHEN, SYDVKM. Deletions cut 10 bases from V and 10 bases from J, with 16 bases between. This CDR3 is built from 11 residues. It was through 5'RACE template switching that TCR cDNA was made, with a universal primer site and UMIs added. TCRdb re-derived calls from the 5' RACE reads in MiXCR, one entry per CDR3 protein. The table lists hundreds of thousands of distinct CDR3 sequences, 3% to 4.5% of them singletons. General study points: Any FACS-sorted repertoire could hold abundant clonotypes that contaminate it from the bulk population. Once the booster was given, most primary-vaccination clones reappeared, at approximately 97% for CD4 and around 90% for CD8. Few clonotypes appeared in both CD4 and CD8 compartments.

Sample: PBMCs, taken on the day of the yellow fever booster vaccination. This clonotype originated in a young man who received the YFV17D yellow fever vaccine. The chain has TRBV28 and TRBJ1-1; D possibly corresponds to TRBD1 (6 bases). As DNA, the CDR3 is TGTGCCATCAGGGGCCGTTGGGGAGCTTTCTTT. Its protein product is CAIRGRWGAFF.